This T cell receptor beta chain was sequenced for a study of control samples from healthy donors and cancer patients. The CDR3 spans 14 residues. V was clipped by 5 bases and J by 2 bases, with 13 bases between them. Per germline, CDR1 MNHEY and CDR2 SVGAGI. Sequencing used immunoSEQ multiplex PCR; TCRdb keeps in-frame clones, though not all of them. This repertoire shows about 120,000 clones, around 94% found once; its top ten account for around 0.6%. This clone was counted a few times. V usage is TRBV6-5 and J usage is TRBJ2-7; tentative D call: TRBD1 (8 bases). Sequenced sample: PBMCs. The receptor was isolated from an elderly man with head and neck cancer. The CDR3 here is CASSITGGAYEQYF. The CDR3 region has the DNA TGTGCCAGCAGTATAACAGGGGGGGCCTACGAGCAGTACTTC.